One sample yielded the 32 T cell receptor beta chains listed below, sequenced in a study of shared clonotypes between healthy human individuals. Produced via immunoSEQ multiplex PCR; TCRdb's table is partial and in-frame only. The sample contains some 100,000 clones, over 65% of which appear only once. The sequencing sample was made of memory CD8+ T cells sorted from blood. Subset described: CD45RO+ cells pooled with CCR7-negative TemRA cells. All receptors come from a woman in her thirties in good health.

This clone came up a few times. The V call is TRBV21-1, the J call TRBJ1-1; the table's D call, TRBD1, has no DNA check behind it. TRBV21-1 is a listed pseudogene. There are 15 residues in the CDR3. CDR3 DNA: TGTGCCAGCAGCAAAAAAAAAGGACAGAACACTGAAGCTTTCTTT. Translated: CASSKKKGQNTEAFF.

This clone has just one count. The chain employs TRBV28 and TRBJ1-1; 7 bases are shared with TRBD1. The germline V gene encodes CDR1 MDHEN and CDR2 SYDVKM. V shed 6 bases and J 5 bases; nucleotides not matched to a gene: 6. The length of the CDR3 is 13 residues. CDR3 nucleotides: TGTGCCAGCAGCTACAGGGGTTCGACTGAAGCTTTCTTT. Amino acid sequence: CASSYRGSTEAFF.

The chain is built from TRBV25-1 and TRBJ2-3; possible D gene TRBD2, 6 bases. Trimming stripped 3 bases from V and 4 bases from J, with 14 bases between. The CDR3 loop spans 15 amino acids. Germline V gene data show CDR1 as MGHDK and CDR2 as SYGVNS. CDR3 protein: CASSEEWEEADTQYF. The CDR3 nucleotides read TGTGCCAGCAGTGAGGAGTGGGAGGAGGCAGATACGCAGTATTTT.

This chain connects TRBV4-1 to TRBJ2-7, with 11 bases that match TRBD1. Trimming removed 4 bases from V and 6 bases from J; junction bases left unmatched: 8. Germline V gives CDR1 MGHRA, CDR2 YSYEKL. The CDR3 consists of 15 residues. Written as DNA, the CDR3 is TGCGCCAGCAGCCCCTACGGACAGGGGGCAGGCGAGCAGTACTTC. Translated: CASSPYGQGAGEQYF.

This chain links TRBV10-2 with TRBJ2-5; D might be TRBD1 (7 bases). Per germline, CDR1 WSHSY and CDR2 SAAADI. Trimming shortened V by 11 bases and J by 7 bases, and 23 bases separated the two germline ends. The CDR3 extends over 14 amino acids. As DNA, the CDR3 is TGCGCCGGGTCCAACCGGGACTCAGGGGGGACCCAGTACTTC. Protein product: CAGSNRDSGGTQYF.

The chain has TRBV6-1 and TRBJ1-2; no firm D call. The CDR3 consists of 12 residues. The V and J ends lost 4 bases and 8 bases respectively, with 11 bases between them. CDR1 MNHNS and CDR2 SASEGT come from the germline V gene. CDR3 sequence (DNA): TGTGCCAGCAGTGGGGTACCCCTGGGCTACACCTTC. Translated, it gives CASSGVPLGYTF.

This chain connects TRBV9 to TRBJ2-2; 8 bases align to TRBD2. The germline CDR1 and CDR2 sequences are SGDLS and YYNGEE. The CDR3 totals 12 residues. V dropped 5 bases and J dropped 7; count of bases not matched to a gene: 1. The DNA for the CDR3 is TGTGCCAGCAGTCGGGAGGGCGGGGAGCTGTTTTTT. This encodes CASSREGGELFF.

The V and J genes are TRBV7-6 and TRBJ2-2, with a tentative D call TRBD2 (6 bases). The CDR3 contains 15 residues. V was clipped by 1 base and J by 10 bases, with 16 bases between them. Germline CDR1 and CDR2: SGHVS and FNYEAQ. CDR3 region: CASSLVSGGYLELFF. The CDR3 DNA sequence: TGTGCCAGCAGCTTAGTGAGCGGAGGGTACTTGGAGCTGTTTTTT.

The chain joins TRBV9 to TRBJ2-5; possible D gene TRBD1, 6 bases. This CDR3 has 15 amino acids. Germline values: CDR1 SGDLS, CDR2 YYNGEE. Between the trimmed V and J ends, which lost 0 bases and 1 base, there was a span of 10 bases. The CDR3 nucleotides are TGTGCCAGCAGCGTAGCAGGGGCCCCCCAAGAGACCCAGTACTTC. Its translation: CASSVAGAPQETQYF.

The rearrangement uses TRBV2 and TRBJ1-2, with TRBD1 as a possible D gene (5 bases). CDR3 length: 16 amino acids. The V end was cut by 3 bases, the J end by 2 bases, with 16 bases between. CDR1 SNHLY and CDR2 FYNNEI come from the germline V gene. Here the CDR3 reads CASSEVGGMQNYGYTF. CDR3 in DNA: TGTGCCAGCAGTGAGGTTGGGGGGATGCAAAACTATGGCTACACCTTC.

The rearrangement joins TRBV6-4 to TRBJ2-1; D is possibly TRBD1 (6 bases). The ends were cut back, 0 bases at V and 4 bases at J, with 13 bases in the middle. CDR3 size: 16 residues. Looked up from germline, CDR1 is MRHNA and CDR2 is SNTAGT. CDR3 sequence: CASSDSGTRDYNEQFF. DNA of the CDR3: TGTGCCAGCAGTGACTCAGGGACAAGAGATTACAATGAGCAGTTCTTC.

The chain links TRBV7-6 to TRBJ2-1; D not resolved. Germline-derived CDR1 and CDR2 are SGHVS and FNYEAQ. V dropped 1 base and J dropped 7 bases, with 14 bases sitting between them. The CDR3 spans 15 residues. The chain's CDR3 is CASSLDSLSANEQFF. In DNA, the CDR3 is TGTGCCAGCAGCTTAGATTCTCTCTCGGCAAATGAGCAGTTCTTC.

The genes are TRBV2 and TRBJ2-7; 10 nucleotides line up with TRBD1. The CDR3 length is 15 residues. Germline V gene lookup returns CDR1 SNHLY and CDR2 FYNNEI. The V and J ends lost 7 bases and 2 bases, in that order; junction bases with no gene match: 8. CDR3: CASNLTGTGAYEQYF. The CDR3 DNA reads TGTGCCAGCAACTTGACCGGGACAGGGGCCTACGAGCAGTACTTC.

The chain joins TRBV19 to TRBJ1-5; TRBD1 aligns across 7 bases. This CDR3 has 15 residues. V dropped 6 bases and J dropped 10; count of bases not matched to a gene: 15. In germline, CDR1 is LNHDA, CDR2 SQIVND (reference sequence). The CDR3 reads CASSTLGTDIRPQHF. The CDR3 coding sequence is TGTGCCAGTAGCACCCTGGGGACAGATATCAGACCCCAGCATTTT. Supplemented by reference TRBV19 and TRBJ1-5, the full variable domain reads DGGITQSPKYLFRKEGQNVTLSCEQNLNHDAMYWYRQDPGQGLRLIYYSQIVNDFQKGDIAEGYSVSREKKESFPLTVTSAQKNPTAFYLCASSTLGTDIRPQHFGDGTRLSIL.

As DNA, the CDR3 is TGTGCCAGCAGCGAAACGGTGGGCGATACGCAGTATTTT. This encodes CASSETVGDTQYF. The J gene is TRBJ2-3, the V gene TRBV11-2; no reliable D call. This CDR3 is 13 amino acids long. Trimming shortened V by 5 bases and J by 6 bases, and 12 bases separated the two germline ends. Germline CDR1 reads SGHAT; CDR2 reads FQNNGV. Full variable domain (rest looked up from reference TRBV11-2 and TRBJ2-3): EAGVAQSPRYKIIEKRQSVAFWCNPISGHATLYWYQQILGQGPKLLIQFQNNGVVDDSQLPKDRFSAERLKGVDSTLKIQPAKLEDSAVYLCASSETVGDTQYFGPGTRLTVL.

V is TRBV7-3 and J is TRBJ2-7; TRBD2 is a possible D gene (6 bases). The V and J ends lost 1 base and 5 bases respectively, with 12 bases between them. Germline values: CDR1 SGHTA, CDR2 FQGTGA. CDR3 length equals 14 residues. CDR3 sequence reads: CASSLNGRDDEQYF. As DNA, the CDR3 is TGTGCCAGCAGCTTAAACGGGAGAGACGACGAGCAGTACTTC.

The sample holds a few counts of this clone. V gene TRBV7-9 combines with J gene TRBJ1-1; the D is unclear. Germline CDR1 reads SEHNR; CDR2 reads FQNEAQ (reference sequence). V was trimmed by 3 bases and J by 1 base, leaving 3 bases between them. The CDR3 runs 12 residues. Here the CDR3 DNA reads TGTGCCAGCAGCTTTGGGAACACTGAAGCTTTCTTT. It translates to CASSFGNTEAFF.

This rearrangement joins TRBV15 to TRBJ2-7; TRBD1 or TRBD2 may be the D gene (5 bases each). CDR1 LNHNV and CDR2 YYDKDF come from the germline V gene (reference sequence). Trimming stripped 3 bases from V and 3 bases from J, with 12 bases between. CDR3 size: 14 residues. The CDR3 here is CATSSPGPSYEQYF. CDR3 in DNA: TGTGCCACCAGCAGTCCGGGACCAAGCTACGAGCAGTACTTC.

This clone appeared a single time. This rearrangement joins TRBV11-2 to TRBJ1-4; D is undetermined. The CDR3 is 16 residues long. Deletions cut 5 bases from V and 0 bases from J, with 13 bases between. CDR1 is SGHAT and CDR2 is FQNNGV in the germline V gene. The CDR3 sequence: CASSALSGATNEKLFF. CDR3 nucleotides: TGTGCCAGCAGCGCACTATCGGGAGCAACTAATGAAAAACTGTTTTTT.

The rearrangement links TRBV25-1 to TRBJ2-5; 7 nucleotides match TRBD1. The V gene end was trimmed by 4 bases and the J gene end by 5 bases; junction bases not matched to a gene: 19. The germline V gene has CDR1 MGHDK and CDR2 SYGVNS. The CDR3 totals 18 residues. The CDR3 protein is CASSVGRGVTGLEETQYF. CDR3 nucleotides: TGTGCCAGCAGTGTAGGTAGGGGTGTGACAGGGTTGGAGGAGACCCAGTACTTC.

With regard to this clone: Other nucleotide sequences from this sample produce the same CDR3. The genes are TRBV27 and TRBJ2-7; D might be TRBD2 (6 bases). CDR1 is MNHEY and CDR2 is SMNVEV in the germline V gene (reference sequence). There are 14 residues in the CDR3. V lost 3 bases to trimming and J lost 3 bases, with 12 bases between them. CDR3 nucleotide sequence: TGTGCCAGCAGTTTGGCTGGGGAGGACTACGAGCAGTACTTC. It codes for CASSLAGEDYEQYF.

V is TRBV7-2 and J is TRBJ2-1, with TRBD2 as a possible D gene (5 bases). The CDR3 runs to 15 residues. V lost 1 base, J lost 4 bases, and 11 bases lay in between. CDR1 is SGHTA, CDR2 FQGNSA, per germline. CDR3 amino acids: CASSLDRGIYNEQFF. The DNA for the CDR3 is TGTGCCAGCAGCTTAGATCGGGGAATATACAATGAGCAGTTCTTC.

This rearrangement joins TRBV10-1 to TRBJ2-7; D gene unclear. Germline CDR1 and CDR2: WNHNN and SYGVQD (reference sequence). V lost 5 bases to trimming and J lost 0 bases, with 8 bases between them. This CDR3 is 13 amino acids long. In DNA, the CDR3 is TGCGCCAGCAGTCCAGCGAACTCCTACGAGCAGTACTTC. It codes for CASSPANSYEQYF.

This clone was recorded a few times. CDR3 nucleotides: TGTGCCAGCAGTGACGGACAGGGGGCATCCAAAAACATTCAGTACTTC. Its protein product is CASSDGQGASKNIQYF. V usage is TRBV25-1 and J usage is TRBJ2-4; TRBD1 matches 11 bases. From germline, CDR1 is MGHDK and CDR2 SYGVNS. The V segment lost 3 bases and the J segment 2 bases; nucleotides outside the gene matches: 3. CDR3 length: 16 residues.

This chain joins TRBV28 and TRBJ1-6; 10 bases are a match to TRBD1. The CDR3 runs to 13 residues. Germline values: CDR1 MDHEN, CDR2 SYDVKM. V was pared by 7 bases and J by 10 bases, with 4 bases of the junction left unmatched. This CDR3 is CASMGTGESPLHF. The DNA of the CDR3 is TGTGCCAGCATGGGGACAGGGGAATCACCCCTCCACTTT.

This clone has only a few counts. The chain links TRBV7-2 to TRBJ2-3; D gene uncertain. The CDR3 is 15 residues long. V was clipped by 0 bases and J by 0 bases, with 7 bases between them. CDR1 and CDR2 (germline): SGHTA, FQGNSA. The CDR3 region is CASSLALLSTDTQYF. CDR3 coding DNA: TGTGCCAGCAGCTTAGCGCTCCTTAGCACAGATACGCAGTATTTT.

By share, this clone counts as large. The chain combines TRBV28 with TRBJ2-1, with D unresolved. The CDR3 contains 11 residues. V was shortened by 4 bases and J by 7 bases, with 5 bases between the two germline ends. Germline lookup yields CDR1 MDHEN and CDR2 SYDVKM. DNA for the CDR3: TGTGCCAGCAGTTACTTAAATGAGCAGTTCTTC. Translated, it gives CASSYLNEQFF. The full variable domain, with the rest looked up from reference TRBV28 and TRBJ2-1, is DVKVTQSSRYLVKRTGEKVFLECVQDMDHENMFWYRQDPGLGLRLIYFSYDVKMKEKGDIPEGYSVSREKKERFSLILESASTNQTSMYLCASSYLNEQFFGPGTRLTVL.

The sample holds many counts of this clone. The CDR3 DNA is TGTGCCAGCAGTGAGAAGAGCTCTGGGGCCAACGTCCTGACTTTC. It is translated as CASSEKSSGANVLTF. V gene TRBV6-4 combines with J gene TRBJ2-6; the D is unclear. V lost 3 bases and J lost 0, with 6 bases in between. The CDR3 sequence is 15 residues long. Germline CDR1 reads MRHNA; CDR2 reads SNTAGT.

This sequence joins TRBV28 and TRBJ2-3, with D maybe TRBD2 (7 bases). This CDR3 comprises 21 residues. V lost 1 base to trimming and J lost 0 bases, with 26 bases between them. CDR1 MDHEN and CDR2 SYDVKM come from the germline V gene. This chain's CDR3 is CASSLFLSGEGLAESTDTQYF. The CDR3 nucleotides read TGTGCCAGCAGTTTATTTTTGTCAGGGGAGGGGCTAGCAGAAAGCACAGATACGCAGTATTTT.

This rearrangement joins TRBV7-6 to TRBJ2-1, with 15 bases matching TRBD2. V lost 1 base, J lost 9 bases, and 4 bases stayed unmatched. CDR3 length equals 16 residues. CDR1 and CDR2 from the germline V gene are SGHVS and FNYEAQ. The CDR3 spells CASSLVRTSGRVEQFF. In nucleotides, the CDR3 is TGTGCCAGCAGCTTAGTCCGGACTAGCGGGAGGGTTGAGCAGTTCTTC.

The chain employs TRBV29-1 and TRBJ2-5; D uncertain. Gene TRBJ2-7 matches the end of the DNA better, so the J call may be wrong. CDR1 and CDR2 from the germline V gene are SQVTM and ANQGSEA. The CDR3 runs to 13 residues. The CDR3 is CSVEDTDSYEQYF. The CDR3 DNA sequence: TGCAGCGTTGAAGATACGGATTCCTACGAGCAGTACTTC.

This clone was seen more than once but under ten times. The V and J genes are TRBV12-5 and TRBJ1-5; D possibly corresponds to TRBD1 (6 bases). The ends were cut back, 7 bases at V and 6 bases at J, with 16 bases in the middle. Germline values: CDR1 LGHNT, CDR2 FRNRAP. The CDR3 has 14 amino acids. The CDR3 protein is CASAFTGPGQPQHF. DNA of the CDR3: TGTGCTAGTGCCTTTACAGGGCCCGGTCAGCCCCAGCATTTT.